This is a list of T cell receptor beta chains from one sample in a study of T cell responses to AZD1222 COVID-19 vaccine. TCRdb's copy holds only in-frame clones and misses some; the assay was immunoSEQ multiplex PCR. The profile covers over 100,000 clones, with about 87% appearing a single time and approximately 8.4% taken by the ten largest. The source was peripheral blood, collected on day 0 of AZD1222 vaccination. These receptor sequences come from an adult in good health. The CDR3 runs from the conserved cysteine through the conserved F or W. The D gene is left open where the match is weak. Where a row states a size, it is once, few, many or the class of an expanded clone; other rows omit it.

j_call: TRBJ2-1
v_call: TRBV9
d_call: TRBD2
clone_size: NA
cdr3_nt: TGTGCCAGCAGCGAACTAGCGAATGAGCAGTTCTTC
cdr3_aa: CASSELANEQFF

j_call: TRBJ1-4
v_call: TRBV19
d_call: NA
clone_size: NA
cdr3_nt: TGTGCCAGTAGTATAAGGACGGGAGCAACTAATGAAAAACTGTTTTTT
cdr3_aa: CASSIRTGATNEKLFF

j_call: TRBJ1-1
v_call: TRBV30
d_call: NA
clone_size: NA
cdr3_nt: TGTGCCTGGAGTGTAGGCGGTGGGGGCTACCTGGAAGCTTTCTTT
cdr3_aa: CAWSVGGGGYLEAFF

j_call: TRBJ2-7
v_call: TRBV27
d_call: NA
clone_size: NA
cdr3_nt: TGTGCCAGCAGTTTAGGTCAGTATTACGAGCAGTACTTC
cdr3_aa: CASSLGQYYEQYF

j_call: TRBJ2-3
v_call: TRBV6-2/TRBV6-3
d_call: NA
clone_size: NA
cdr3_nt: TGTGCCAGCAGTTACATCGATACGCAGTATTTT
cdr3_aa: CASSYIDTQYF

j_call: TRBJ1-2
v_call: TRBV7-9
d_call: NA
clone_size: NA
cdr3_nt: TGTGCCAGCAGCCATCCTCAGGGTCGGAGGTATGGCTACACCTTC
cdr3_aa: CASSHPQGRRYGYTF

j_call: TRBJ1-2
v_call: TRBV7-9
d_call: NA
clone_size: NA
cdr3_nt: TGTGCCAGCAGCTCCCTCGGGGGCTACACCTTC
cdr3_aa: CASSSLGGYTF

j_call: TRBJ2-5
v_call: TRBV21-1
d_call: NA
clone_size: NA
cdr3_nt: TGTGCCAGCAGCAAAGGGACAGGGGGTAGCGGGGTGGTCCAAGAGACCCAGTACTTC
cdr3_aa: CASSKGTGGSGVVQETQYF

j_call: TRBJ2-1
v_call: TRBV3-1/TRBV3-2
d_call: TRBD2
clone_size: NA
cdr3_nt: TGTGCCAGCAGCCCAGCGGGGAGCCCACCTGAGCAGTTCTTC
cdr3_aa: CASSPAGSPPEQFF

j_call: TRBJ1-1
v_call: TRBV19
d_call: NA
clone_size: NA
cdr3_nt: TGTGCCAGTAGTATCCAGGGCGCGAACACTGAAGCTTTCTTT
cdr3_aa: CASSIQGANTEAFF

j_call: TRBJ2-2
v_call: TRBV7-8
d_call: NA
clone_size: NA
cdr3_nt: TGTGCCAGCAGCTTAGTAATTGCGGGGGCAACCGGGGAGCTGTTTTTT
cdr3_aa: CASSLVIAGATGELFF

j_call: TRBJ1-2
v_call: TRBV6-5
d_call: NA
clone_size: NA
cdr3_nt: TGTGCCGTGTCGGCTGGCTATGGCTACACCTTC
cdr3_aa: CAVSAGYGYTF

j_call: TRBJ1-1
v_call: TRBV10-3
d_call: TRBD1
clone_size: NA
cdr3_nt: TGTGCCATCAGTGAACCTGGACAGGCAAACACTGAAGCTTTCTTT
cdr3_aa: CAISEPGQANTEAFF

j_call: TRBJ1-3
v_call: TRBV3-1/TRBV3-2
d_call: NA
clone_size: NA
cdr3_nt: TGTGCCAGCAGCCAAGACATGCCGAGGGGAAACACCATATATTTT
cdr3_aa: CASSQDMPRGNTIYF

j_call: TRBJ2-2
v_call: TRBV5-1
d_call: NA
clone_size: NA
cdr3_nt: TGCGCCAGCAGCTTCTGGACGGGAGACACCGGGGAGCTGTTTTTT
cdr3_aa: CASSFWTGDTGELFF

j_call: TRBJ2-1
v_call: TRBV5-1
d_call: TRBD2
clone_size: few
cdr3_nt: TGCGCCAGCAGCCCTGGACTAGCGGGTACGAATGAGCAGTTCTTC
cdr3_aa: CASSPGLAGTNEQFF

j_call: TRBJ2-1
v_call: TRBV23-1
d_call: TRBD1
clone_size: NA
cdr3_nt: TGCGCCAGCAGTCCCGACAGGGAGAATGAGCAGTTCTTC
cdr3_aa: CASSPDRENEQFF

j_call: TRBJ2-2
v_call: TRBV24-1
d_call: NA
clone_size: NA
cdr3_nt: TGTGCCACCAGTGGGTTCACCGGGGAGCTGTTTTTT
cdr3_aa: CATSGFTGELFF

j_call: TRBJ2-7
v_call: TRBV4-2
d_call: TRBD2
clone_size: NA
cdr3_nt: TGTGCCAGCAGCCAGGCTCAGACTAGCGGGGGCCTCTACGAGCAGTACTTC
cdr3_aa: CASSQAQTSGGLYEQYF

j_call: TRBJ2-7
v_call: TRBV18
d_call: TRBD1
clone_size: NA
cdr3_nt: TGTGCCAGCTCACCCGACAGGGGGCGCGGATACGAGCAGTACTTC
cdr3_aa: CASSPDRGRGYEQYF

j_call: TRBJ2-7
v_call: TRBV5-1
d_call: TRBD2
clone_size: NA
cdr3_nt: TGCGCCAGCAGCTTTCTGGCTAGCGGCAGCTCCTACGAGCAGTACTTC
cdr3_aa: CASSFLASGSSYEQYF

j_call: TRBJ2-7
v_call: TRBV25-1
d_call: NA
clone_size: NA
cdr3_nt: TGTGCCAGCAGTGAATGGGGGGGCCGCAAGGAACTTTACGAGCAGTACTTC
cdr3_aa: CASSEWGGRKELYEQYF

j_call: TRBJ1-1
v_call: TRBV5-1
d_call: NA
clone_size: NA
cdr3_nt: TGCGCCAGCAGCTTGGCCAGCGGGGGCACTACTGAAGCTTTCTTT
cdr3_aa: CASSLASGGTTEAFF

j_call: TRBJ1-3
v_call: TRBV5-1
d_call: NA
clone_size: NA
cdr3_nt: TGCGCCAGCGGGTATGGCGGGCCTGGAAACACCATATATTTT
cdr3_aa: CASGYGGPGNTIYF

j_call: TRBJ1-2
v_call: TRBV28
d_call: NA
clone_size: NA
cdr3_nt: TGTGCCAGCTCCTTAGAATCGGGCAGGGGCAGTCTAAACTATGGCTACACCTTC
cdr3_aa: CASSLESGRGSLNYGYTF

j_call: TRBJ2-1
v_call: TRBV6-5
d_call: TRBD2
clone_size: NA
cdr3_nt: TGTGCCAGCAGCCCGTCGACTAGCAGATACAATGAGCAGTTCTTC
cdr3_aa: CASSPSTSRYNEQFF

j_call: TRBJ2-1
v_call: TRBV19
d_call: NA
clone_size: NA
cdr3_nt: TGTGCCAGTAGTATTCCCAGGGGTGGAAGTGAGCAGTTCTTC
cdr3_aa: CASSIPRGGSEQFF

j_call: TRBJ1-3
v_call: TRBV7-2
d_call: NA
clone_size: NA
cdr3_nt: TGTGCCAGCAGCCCTGGACTCTCTGGAAACACCATATATTTT
cdr3_aa: CASSPGLSGNTIYF

j_call: TRBJ1-2
v_call: TRBV18
d_call: TRBD1
clone_size: NA
cdr3_nt: TGTGCCAGCTCACCCCCAGGGGGCGACTATGGCTACACCTTC
cdr3_aa: CASSPPGGDYGYTF

j_call: TRBJ2-7
v_call: TRBV5-1
d_call: TRBD2
clone_size: NA
cdr3_nt: TGCGCCAGCAGCCCAGAAGCGGGGGCAAGCTCCTACGAGCAGTACTTC
cdr3_aa: CASSPEAGASSYEQYF

j_call: TRBJ2-2
v_call: TRBV27
d_call: TRBD1
clone_size: NA
cdr3_nt: TGTGCCAGCAGTTCAGGGGGCGCGGCCGGGGAGCTGTTTTTT
cdr3_aa: CASSSGGAAGELFF

j_call: TRBJ2-3
v_call: TRBV6-4
d_call: TRBD2
clone_size: NA
cdr3_nt: TGTGCCAGCAGTGTGACTAGCGGGGAGCCCGATACGCAGTATTTT
cdr3_aa: CASSVTSGEPDTQYF

j_call: TRBJ1-6
v_call: TRBV30
d_call: TRBD1
clone_size: NA
cdr3_nt: TGTGCCTGGAGCATGGGGGGACAGGAGAATTCACCCCTCCACTTT
cdr3_aa: CAWSMGGQENSPLHF

j_call: TRBJ2-3
v_call: TRBV5-1
d_call: NA
clone_size: NA
cdr3_nt: TGCGCCAGCAGTTCCGGGGTTGCTAGTCATGGAGATACGCAGTATTTT
cdr3_aa: CASSSGVASHGDTQYF

j_call: TRBJ2-2
v_call: TRBV9
d_call: NA
clone_size: NA
cdr3_nt: TGTGCCAGCAGCGAGCATATCACCGGGGAGCTGTTTTTT
cdr3_aa: CASSEHITGELFF

j_call: TRBJ1-5
v_call: TRBV28
d_call: NA
clone_size: NA
cdr3_nt: TGTGCCAGCAGCCATCAGGGTACTCAGCCCCAGCATTTT
cdr3_aa: CASSHQGTQPQHF

j_call: TRBJ1-5
v_call: TRBV19
d_call: NA
clone_size: few
cdr3_nt: TGTGCCAGTAGTAGGACTCGCAATCAGCCCCAGCATTTT
cdr3_aa: CASSRTRNQPQHF

j_call: TRBJ2-5
v_call: TRBV7-8
d_call: NA
clone_size: NA
cdr3_nt: TGTGCCAGCAGCTTAATAGGAGGAGCCGGGTACTTC
cdr3_aa: CASSLIGGAGYF

j_call: TRBJ2-7
v_call: TRBV18
d_call: TRBD2
clone_size: NA
cdr3_nt: TGTGCCAGCTCGCCGACTAGCCCCACGAACGAGCAGTACTTC
cdr3_aa: CASSPTSPTNEQYF

j_call: TRBJ2-1
v_call: TRBV11-3
d_call: NA
clone_size: NA
cdr3_nt: TGTGCCAGCAGCTTATTAGCGAGCTCCTACAATGAGCAGTTCTTC
cdr3_aa: CASSLLASSYNEQFF

j_call: TRBJ2-7
v_call: TRBV10-3
d_call: NA
clone_size: few
cdr3_nt: TGTGCCATCAGGAATTTTGGGGGACCCGAGCAGTACTTC
cdr3_aa: CAIRNFGGPEQYF

j_call: TRBJ1-6
v_call: TRBV18
d_call: NA
clone_size: NA
cdr3_nt: TGTGCCAGCTCCGAGTATGCCTATAATTCACCCCTCCACTTT
cdr3_aa: CASSEYAYNSPLHF

j_call: TRBJ1-2
v_call: TRBV5-4
d_call: NA
clone_size: NA
cdr3_nt: TGTGCCAGCAGCTTCGGGTATGGCTACACCTTC
cdr3_aa: CASSFGYGYTF

j_call: TRBJ2-7
v_call: TRBV9
d_call: TRBD2
clone_size: NA
cdr3_nt: TGTGCCAGCAGCGTAGGCTCCGGCGGGAGGGCCTCGAGGGAGCAGTACTTC
cdr3_aa: CASSVGSGGRASREQYF

j_call: TRBJ1-1
v_call: TRBV7-3
d_call: NA
clone_size: NA
cdr3_nt: TGTGCCAGCAGCGACCAGGGTATCACTGAAGCTTTCTTT
cdr3_aa: CASSDQGITEAFF

j_call: TRBJ2-5
v_call: TRBV6-6
d_call: TRBD2
clone_size: few
cdr3_nt: TGTGCCAGCAGTTACACGGTCGCTAGCGGGAGCGAGACCCAGTACTTC
cdr3_aa: CASSYTVASGSETQYF

j_call: TRBJ1-1
v_call: TRBV28
d_call: NA
clone_size: NA
cdr3_nt: TGTGCCAGCAGTTTACCCCCCCCGTCGAACACTGAAGCTTTCTTT
cdr3_aa: CASSLPPPSNTEAFF

j_call: TRBJ1-2
v_call: TRBV30
d_call: NA
clone_size: once
cdr3_nt: TGTGCCTGGAGTAGGCGGAACAGGGCGAACTATGGCTACACCTTC
cdr3_aa: CAWSRRNRANYGYTF

j_call: TRBJ1-5
v_call: TRBV2
d_call: NA
clone_size: few
cdr3_nt: TGTGCCAGCAGTGAAGGGACGGATCAAAATCAGCCCCAGCATTTT
cdr3_aa: CASSEGTDQNQPQHF

j_call: TRBJ1-1
v_call: TRBV14
d_call: NA
clone_size: once
cdr3_nt: TGTGCCAGCAGCCAAGGGGACGGGTCCACTGAAGCTTTCTTT
cdr3_aa: CASSQGDGSTEAFF

j_call: TRBJ1-6
v_call: TRBV28
d_call: NA
clone_size: NA
cdr3_nt: TGTGCCAGCAGTTCCGGCGGGACTTCACCCCTCCACTTT
cdr3_aa: CASSSGGTSPLHF

j_call: TRBJ1-1
v_call: TRBV5-1
d_call: TRBD1
clone_size: NA
cdr3_nt: TGCGCCAGCAGCTTGGGGACAGGGACCAACACTGAAGCTTTCTTT
cdr3_aa: CASSLGTGTNTEAFF

j_call: TRBJ1-2
v_call: TRBV7-3
d_call: TRBD1
clone_size: once
cdr3_nt: TGTGCCAGCAGCATCGGACAGGGAATCTATGGCTACACCTTC
cdr3_aa: CASSIGQGIYGYTF

j_call: TRBJ1-1
v_call: TRBV28
d_call: NA
clone_size: once
cdr3_nt: TGTGCCAGCACGGTACAGTTGAACACTGAAGCTTTCTTT
cdr3_aa: CASTVQLNTEAFF